Sequencing of this T cell receptor beta chain was carried out in a study of cytomegalovirus exposure and HLA in healthy donors. The V and J ends lost 3 bases and 8 bases, in that order; junction bases with no gene match: 7. Germline V gene data show CDR1 as LNHNV and CDR2 as YYDKDF (reference sequence). The CDR3 contains 15 residues. Use of 60 Vbeta and 13 Jbeta primers characterized the PCR. As originally analysed: The count from a later analysis was some 83 million unique TCR beta chains, some 12 million of them shared. Some clones are missing from TCRdb's copy, which holds only in-frame ones; the method was immunoSEQ multiplex PCR. V and J calls and clone size are as listed in that table; D and trimming were resolved from the DNA. The data contain about 200,000 clones, under 90% of them singletons.

The rearrangement joins TRBV15 to TRBJ1-6, with 7 nucleotides matching TRBD1. The sequence was obtained from a boy between 2 and 10 years old in good health and CMV-seronegative. The specimen was PBMCs. DNA for the CDR3: TGTGCCACCAGCAGGGGACAGTGGGAGGATTCACCCCTCCACTTT. It is translated as CATSRGQWEDSPLHF.